This T cell receptor beta chain was captured by sequencing in a study of STAT3 mutations in large granular lymphocyte leukemia. Libraries were prepared by immunoSEQ multiplex PCR; TCRdb keeps only in-frame clonotypes and omits some of them. Of some 9,800 clones listed, about 90% were seen once; the top ten hold about 26%. Study results and caveats: Treatment regimens differed across patients between samplings. In T-cell large granular lymphocyte leukemia, about half of patients showed multiple immunodominant subclonotypes. All newly emerging clones after therapy were STAT3 wild type.

As to this clone: Its antigen is not identified.

The V end was cut by 0 bases, the J end by 3 bases, with 11 bases between. The CDR3 length is 15 residues. Germline CDR1 and CDR2: SGHDN and FVKESK. Sequenced input: peripheral blood mononuclear cells. This TCR was recovered from a man aged 55-75 years with T-cell large granular lymphocyte leukemia. Some clones in this sample may be carry-over from other donors' samples. The rearrangement links TRBV14 to TRBJ1-2; D is unresolved. CDR3 loop: CASSQEVHSDYGYTF. In nucleotides, the CDR3 is TGTGCCAGCAGCCAAGAGGTCCACTCGGACTATGGCTACACCTTC.